This T cell receptor (beta chain) was sequenced in a study of blood T cell repertoires in COVID-19. As handled by the study authors: Quantification of nucleated cells was approximated via reference gene primer amplification. TCRdb's table, derived via immunoSEQ multiplex PCR, lists solely in-frame clones and lacks some. The V and J calls and the clone size are those of that table, but D and trimming were determined from the DNA. The top ten clones hold 1.3% of a sample with some 300,000 clones, around nine tenths of them seen once. The clonotype was recovered from a man between 65 and 85 years old with acute or convalescent COVID-19. The sample consisted of peripheral blood.

CDR3 amino acids: CASSLELAGNEQFF. In nucleotides, the CDR3 is TGTGCCAGCAGCTTAGAACTAGCGGGGAATGAGCAGTTCTTC. J is TRBJ2-1 and V is TRBV11-2, with 10 bases that match TRBD2. CDR3 length equals 14 residues. The V gene end was trimmed by 0 bases and the J gene end by 7 bases; junction bases not matched to a gene: 0. Germline V gives CDR1 SGHAT, CDR2 FQNNGV.